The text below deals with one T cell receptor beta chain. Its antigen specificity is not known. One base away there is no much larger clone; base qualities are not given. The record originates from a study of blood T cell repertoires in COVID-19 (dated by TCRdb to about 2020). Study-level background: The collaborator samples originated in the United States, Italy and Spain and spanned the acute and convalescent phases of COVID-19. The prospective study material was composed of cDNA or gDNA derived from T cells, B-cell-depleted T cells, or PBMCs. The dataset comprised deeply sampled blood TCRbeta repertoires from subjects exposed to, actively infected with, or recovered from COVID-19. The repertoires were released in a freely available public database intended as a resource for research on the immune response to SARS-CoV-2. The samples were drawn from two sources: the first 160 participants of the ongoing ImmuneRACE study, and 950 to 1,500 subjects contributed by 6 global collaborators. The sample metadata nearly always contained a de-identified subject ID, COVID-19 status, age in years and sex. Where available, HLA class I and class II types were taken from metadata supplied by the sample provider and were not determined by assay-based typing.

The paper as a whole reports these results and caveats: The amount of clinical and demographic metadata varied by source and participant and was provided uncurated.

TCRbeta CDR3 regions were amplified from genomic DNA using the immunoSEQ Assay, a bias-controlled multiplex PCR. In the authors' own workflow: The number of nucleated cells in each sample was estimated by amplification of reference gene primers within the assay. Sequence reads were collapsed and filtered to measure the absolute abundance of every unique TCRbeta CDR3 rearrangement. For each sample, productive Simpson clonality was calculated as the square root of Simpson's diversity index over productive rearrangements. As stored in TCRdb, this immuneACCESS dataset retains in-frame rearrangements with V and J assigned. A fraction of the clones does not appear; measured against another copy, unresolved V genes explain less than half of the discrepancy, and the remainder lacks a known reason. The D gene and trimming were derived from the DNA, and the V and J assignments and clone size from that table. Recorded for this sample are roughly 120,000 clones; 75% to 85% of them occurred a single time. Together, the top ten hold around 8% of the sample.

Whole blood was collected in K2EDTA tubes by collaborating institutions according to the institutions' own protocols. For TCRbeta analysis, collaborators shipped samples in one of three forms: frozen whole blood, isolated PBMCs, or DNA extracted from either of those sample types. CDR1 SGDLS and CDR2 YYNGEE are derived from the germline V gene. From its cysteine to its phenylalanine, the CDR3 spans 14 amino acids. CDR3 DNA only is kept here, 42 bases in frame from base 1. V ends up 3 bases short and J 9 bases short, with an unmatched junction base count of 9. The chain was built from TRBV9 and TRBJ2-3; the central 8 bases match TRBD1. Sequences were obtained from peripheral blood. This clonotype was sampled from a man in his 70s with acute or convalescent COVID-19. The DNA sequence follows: TGTGCCAGCAGCGCTGTAAGGACAGGGTCGACGCAGTATTTT. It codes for CASSAVRTGSTQYF.